This entry lists 10 T cell receptor beta chains sequenced from one sample in a study of blood T cell repertoires in COVID-19. Sequencing was performed with immunoSEQ multiplex PCR; in TCRdb, only in-frame clones are kept and a portion is missing. The sample holds 150,000 to 200,000 clones, about nine tenths seen once. Sequenced input: peripheral blood. These receptor sequences come from a man aged 30 to 39 with COVID-19, enrolled during active disease.

The chain is built from TRBV4-3 and TRBJ2-1; 11 bases match TRBD2. After removal of 1 base from V and 9 bases from J, the junction contained 8 bases not matched to a gene. CDR3 size: 16 residues. Germline CDR1 is LGHNA and CDR2 is YSLEER. This CDR3 is CASSQGLAGGWSEQFF. CDR3 nucleotides: TGCGCCAGCAGCCAAGGCCTAGCGGGAGGATGGAGTGAGCAGTTCTTC.

The chain joins TRBV2 to TRBJ2-5, with 13 bases matching TRBD2. The junction had 5 bases not matched to a gene; V was cut back by 6 bases and J by 1 base. The CDR3 is 16 residues long. The germline V gene has CDR1 SNHLY and CDR2 FYNNEI. The DNA for the CDR3 is TGTGCCAGCAGCAAGGGACTAGCGGGGACCCAAGAGACCCAGTACTTC. This codes for CASSKGLAGTQETQYF.

The rearrangement uses TRBV6-2 or TRBV6-3 and TRBJ2-7, with D perhaps matching TRBD1 (6 bases). CDR3 length equals 15 residues. Germline values: CDR1 MNHEY, CDR2 SVGEGT. The V end lost 2 bases, the J end lost 4 bases, and 15 bases lay between the germline ends. CDR3 protein: CASSYEGTGIYEQYF. The CDR3 region has the DNA TGTGCCAGCAGTTACGAGGGAACAGGGATTTACGAGCAGTACTTC.

This rearrangement joins TRBV6-5 to TRBJ2-7; 7 bases map to TRBD2. The CDR3 runs 15 residues. V lost 3 bases, J lost 2 bases, and 7 bases stayed unmatched. Germline V lookup: CDR1 MNHEY, CDR2 SVGAGI. The CDR3 reads CASSYSLAAPYEQYF. In nucleotides, the CDR3 is TGTGCCAGCAGTTATAGCCTAGCGGCCCCCTACGAGCAGTACTTC.

The chain employs TRBV28 and TRBJ2-7; 12 bases line up with TRBD2. CDR1 is MDHEN, CDR2 SYDVKM, per germline. This CDR3 comprises 18 residues. With 1 base clipped from V and 7 bases from J, the junction kept 14 bases outside the gene matches. CDR3 DNA: TGTGCCAGCAGTTTATCTCGACTAGCGGGAGTCGCGTCGGGTGAGCAGTACTTC. Translation: CASSLSRLAGVASGEQYF.

V is TRBV18 and J is TRBJ1-5; D is unclear. Germline V lookup: CDR1 KGHSH, CDR2 LQKENI. The CDR3 extends over 20 amino acids. V dropped 6 bases and J dropped 2 bases, with 29 bases sitting between them. CDR3 sequence reads: CASSLTGPGGPATGNQPQHF. The DNA of the CDR3 is TGTGCCAGCTCCCTAACGGGTCCAGGAGGTCCGGCGACGGGCAATCAGCCCCAGCATTTT.

This clone has just one count. The chain has TRBV18 and TRBJ1-2; a possible D gene is TRBD1 (5 bases). The CDR3 runs to 13 residues. Germline-derived CDR1 and CDR2 are KGHSH and LQKENI. V lost 3 bases and J 2 bases, leaving 7 bases between the germline ends. The CDR3 region has the DNA TGTGCCAGCTCACCGACAGAAAACTATGGCTACACCTTC. As protein: CASSPTENYGYTF.

This sequence joins TRBV2 and TRBJ1-2, with 11 nucleotides matching TRBD1. This CDR3 has 14 amino acids. CDR1 and CDR2 (germline): SNHLY, FYNNEI. With V trimmed by 4 bases and J by 8 bases, 6 bases remained unmatched. CDR3 residues: CASSGRTGGKGYTF. As DNA, the CDR3 is TGTGCCAGCAGTGGGCGGACAGGGGGCAAGGGCTACACCTTC.

The CDR3 DNA reads as TGTGCCAGCAGCCCTAATCCGTTGGGCCTAGGGGCTGAAGCTTTCTTT. It encodes CASSPNPLGLGAEAFF. The genes are TRBV7-3 and TRBJ1-1; possible D gene TRBD1, 5 bases. Germline assignment: CDR1 SGHTA and CDR2 FQGTGA. The CDR3 contains 16 residues. V was cut by 5 bases and J by 6 bases, with 22 bases left in between.

This sequence joins TRBV7-3 and TRBJ1-1; D call uncertain. Germline CDR1 SGHTA, CDR2 FQGTGA. The CDR3 has 15 amino acids. V gave up 7 bases and J gave up 0 bases, with 15 bases separating them. The CDR3 spells CASTLGPRMNTEAFF. The CDR3, as DNA: TGTGCCAGCACCCTTGGGCCGAGAATGAACACTGAAGCTTTCTTT.